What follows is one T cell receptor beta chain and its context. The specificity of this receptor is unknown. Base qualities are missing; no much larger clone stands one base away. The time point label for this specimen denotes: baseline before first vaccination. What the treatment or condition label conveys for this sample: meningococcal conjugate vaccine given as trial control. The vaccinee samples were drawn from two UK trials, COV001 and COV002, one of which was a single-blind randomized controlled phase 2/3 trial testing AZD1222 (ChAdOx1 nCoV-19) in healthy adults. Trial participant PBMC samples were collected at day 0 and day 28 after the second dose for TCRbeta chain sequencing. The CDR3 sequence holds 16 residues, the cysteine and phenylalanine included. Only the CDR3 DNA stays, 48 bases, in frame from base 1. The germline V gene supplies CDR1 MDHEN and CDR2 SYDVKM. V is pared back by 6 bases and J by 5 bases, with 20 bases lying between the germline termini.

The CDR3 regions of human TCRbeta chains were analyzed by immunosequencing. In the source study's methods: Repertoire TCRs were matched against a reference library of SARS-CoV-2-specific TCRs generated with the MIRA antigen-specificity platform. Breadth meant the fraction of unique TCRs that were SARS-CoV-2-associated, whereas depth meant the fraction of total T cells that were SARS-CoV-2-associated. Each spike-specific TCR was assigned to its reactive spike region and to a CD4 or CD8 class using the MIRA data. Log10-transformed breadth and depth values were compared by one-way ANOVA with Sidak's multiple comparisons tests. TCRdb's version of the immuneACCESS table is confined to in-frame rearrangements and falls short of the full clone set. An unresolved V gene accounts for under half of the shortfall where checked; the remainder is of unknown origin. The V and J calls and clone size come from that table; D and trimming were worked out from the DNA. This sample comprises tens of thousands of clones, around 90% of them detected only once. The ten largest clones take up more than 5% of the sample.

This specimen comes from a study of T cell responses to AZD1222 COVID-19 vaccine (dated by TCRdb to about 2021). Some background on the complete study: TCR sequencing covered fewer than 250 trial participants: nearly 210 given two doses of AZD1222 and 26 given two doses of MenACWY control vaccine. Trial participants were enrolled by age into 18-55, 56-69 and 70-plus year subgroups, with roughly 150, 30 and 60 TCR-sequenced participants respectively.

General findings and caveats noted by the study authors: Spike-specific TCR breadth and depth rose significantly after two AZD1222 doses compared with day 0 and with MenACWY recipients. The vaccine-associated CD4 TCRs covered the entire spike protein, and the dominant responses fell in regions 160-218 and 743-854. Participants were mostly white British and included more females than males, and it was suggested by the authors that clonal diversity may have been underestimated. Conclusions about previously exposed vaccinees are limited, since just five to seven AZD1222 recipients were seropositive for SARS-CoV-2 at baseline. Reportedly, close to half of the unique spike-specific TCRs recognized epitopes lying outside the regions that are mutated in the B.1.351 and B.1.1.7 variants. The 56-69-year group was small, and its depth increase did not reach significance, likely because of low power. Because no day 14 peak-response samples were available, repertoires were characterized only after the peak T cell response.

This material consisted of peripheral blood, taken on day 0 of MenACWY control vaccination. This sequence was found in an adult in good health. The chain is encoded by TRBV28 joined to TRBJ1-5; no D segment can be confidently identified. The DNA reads TGTGCCAGCAGCCTTGCCGCGACGTCTGGGCATCAGCCCCAGCATTTT. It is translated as CASSLAATSGHQPQHF.